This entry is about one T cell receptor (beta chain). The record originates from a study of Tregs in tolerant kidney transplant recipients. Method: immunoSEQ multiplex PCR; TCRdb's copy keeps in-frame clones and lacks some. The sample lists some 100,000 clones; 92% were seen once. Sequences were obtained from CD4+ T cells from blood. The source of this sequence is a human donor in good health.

The CDR3 DNA reads as TGTGCCAGCGTAGGAAGCGGGAGGGGCAGCTACGAGCAGTACTTC. Translation: CASVGSGRGSYEQYF. The rearrangement links TRBV27 to TRBJ2-7, with TRBD2 matching over 10 bases. The CDR3 is made up of 15 amino acids. Looked up from germline, CDR1 is MNHEY and CDR2 is SMNVEV (reference sequence). V was pared by 8 bases and J by 3 bases, with 10 bases of the junction left unmatched.